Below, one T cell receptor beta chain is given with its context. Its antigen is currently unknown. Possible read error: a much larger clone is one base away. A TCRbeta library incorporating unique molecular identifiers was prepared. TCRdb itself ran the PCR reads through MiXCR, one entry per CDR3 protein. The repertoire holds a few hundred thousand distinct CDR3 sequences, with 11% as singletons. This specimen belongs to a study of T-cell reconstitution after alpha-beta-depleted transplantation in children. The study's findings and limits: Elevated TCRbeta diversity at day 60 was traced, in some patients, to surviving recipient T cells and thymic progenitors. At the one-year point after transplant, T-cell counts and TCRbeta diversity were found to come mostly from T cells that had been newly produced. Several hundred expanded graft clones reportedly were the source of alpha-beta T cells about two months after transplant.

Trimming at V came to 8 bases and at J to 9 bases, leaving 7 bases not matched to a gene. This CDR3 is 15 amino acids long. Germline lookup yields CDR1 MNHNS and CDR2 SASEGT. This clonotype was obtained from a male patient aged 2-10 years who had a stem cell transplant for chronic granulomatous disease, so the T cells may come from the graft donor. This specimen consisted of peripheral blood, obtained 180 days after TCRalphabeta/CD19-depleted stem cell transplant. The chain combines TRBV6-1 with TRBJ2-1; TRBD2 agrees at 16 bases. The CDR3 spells CASFGTSGGAGEQFF. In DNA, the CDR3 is TGTGCCAGCTTTGGGACTAGCGGGGGGGCTGGTGAGCAGTTCTTC.